This entry lists 2 T cell receptor beta chains sequenced from one sample in a study of beta chain features in type 1 diabetes. Study-level points and caveats: Type 1 diabetes patients had TCRB CDR3s that were shorter (moderately but significantly so) in all four CD4+ subsets.

Antigens for these TCRs are unknown. The authors reverse transcribed all of the isolated RNA, so sequencing captured expressed TCRB transcripts. Assay: immunoSEQ multiplex PCR; the TCRdb copy retains only in-frame clones and omits some. The sample consists of around 650,000 clones, around 11% of them appearing once. The sample was naive CD4+ T cells from blood. The receptors shown here come from a man aged 30 to 39 with type 1 diabetes.

This chain connects TRBV9 to TRBJ2-7; TRBD1 might be the D (6 bases). The germline gives CDR1 SGDLS, CDR2 YYNGEE. V shed 5 bases and J shed 0 bases, with 12 bases lying between them. The CDR3 length is 14 residues. CDR3 nucleotide sequence: TGTGCCAGCAGTGTCAGGGGCTTCTCCTACGAGCAGTACTTC. Its translation: CASSVRGFSYEQYF.

This clone appeared a few times. In DNA form, the CDR3 reads TGCGCCAGCAGCTTGGAGGGGATTCAGCCCCAGCATTTT. Encoded protein: CASSLEGIQPQHF. The V call is TRBV5-1, the J call TRBJ1-5, with D perhaps TRBD1 (5 bases). With 0 bases removed from V and 6 bases from J, the gap between germline ends came to 7 bases. The CDR3 length is 13 residues. Germline V CDR1 and CDR2: SGHRS, YFSETQ.